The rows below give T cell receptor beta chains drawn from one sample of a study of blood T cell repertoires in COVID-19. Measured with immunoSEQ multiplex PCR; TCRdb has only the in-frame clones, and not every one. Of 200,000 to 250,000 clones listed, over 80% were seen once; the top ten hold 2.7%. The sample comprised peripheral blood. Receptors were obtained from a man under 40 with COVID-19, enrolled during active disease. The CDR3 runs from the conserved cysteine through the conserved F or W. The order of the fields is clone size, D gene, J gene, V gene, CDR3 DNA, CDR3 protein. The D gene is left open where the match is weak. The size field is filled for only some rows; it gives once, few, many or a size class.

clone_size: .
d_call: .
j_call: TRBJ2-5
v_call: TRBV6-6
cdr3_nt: TGTGCCAGCAGTAGCACTGCCCGGGAGACCCAGTACTTC
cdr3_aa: CASSSTARETQYF

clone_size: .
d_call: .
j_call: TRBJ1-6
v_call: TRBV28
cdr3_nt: TGTGCCGGCGGCGCTAATAATTCACCCCTCCACTTT
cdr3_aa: CAGGANNSPLHF

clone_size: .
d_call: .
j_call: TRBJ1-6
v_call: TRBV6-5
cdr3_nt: TGTGCCAGCAGCCAGACGGAGGACAATTCACCCCTCCACTTT
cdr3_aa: CASSQTEDNSPLHF

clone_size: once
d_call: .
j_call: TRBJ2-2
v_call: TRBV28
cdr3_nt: TGTGCCAGCACCCCCGGGACACTAAACACCGGGGAGCTGTTTTTT
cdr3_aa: CASTPGTLNTGELFF

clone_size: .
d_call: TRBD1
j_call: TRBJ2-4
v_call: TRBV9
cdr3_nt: TGTGCCAGCAGCCCTTCCTGGGGAACAGGGGGTTGGAACATTCAGTACTTC
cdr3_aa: CASSPSWGTGGWNIQYF

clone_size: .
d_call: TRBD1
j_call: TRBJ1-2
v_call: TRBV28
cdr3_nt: TGTGCCAGCAGTGTGACAGGGGGCGGCTATGGCTACACCTTC
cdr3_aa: CASSVTGGGYGYTF

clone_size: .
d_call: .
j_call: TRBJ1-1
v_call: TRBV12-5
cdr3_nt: TGTGCTAGTTCTTCTACTGGGGGGGCGGAAGCTTTCTTT
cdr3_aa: CASSSTGGAEAFF

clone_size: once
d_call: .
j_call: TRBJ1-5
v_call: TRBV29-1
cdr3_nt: TGCAGCGTTGGAGGAACAACAGGGAGCGGGGATCAGCCCCAGCATTTT
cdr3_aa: CSVGGTTGSGDQPQHF

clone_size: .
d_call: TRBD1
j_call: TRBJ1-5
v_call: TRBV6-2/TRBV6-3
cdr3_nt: TGTGCCAGCAGTTCGGGACAGGGGGCGTGGGGCAATCAGCCCCAGCATTTT
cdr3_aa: CASSSGQGAWGNQPQHF

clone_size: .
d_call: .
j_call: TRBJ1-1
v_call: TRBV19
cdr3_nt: TGTGCCAGTAGTATCAGCGTGAACACTGAAGCTTTCTTT
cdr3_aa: CASSISVNTEAFF

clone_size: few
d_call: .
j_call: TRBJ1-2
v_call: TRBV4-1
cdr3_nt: TGCGCCAGCAGCCAAGATGGCGCAGGGAGGGGTCTCTACACCTTC
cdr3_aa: CASSQDGAGRGLYTF

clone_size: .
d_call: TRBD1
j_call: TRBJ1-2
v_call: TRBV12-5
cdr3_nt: TGTGCTAGTGGTCCTGACAGGGGAGGTGGCTACACCTTC
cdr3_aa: CASGPDRGGGYTF

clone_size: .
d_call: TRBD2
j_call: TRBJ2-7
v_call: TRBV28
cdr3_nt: TGTGCCAGCAGTTTTCCGCTAGCGGGGTCCTCCTACGAGCAGTACTTC
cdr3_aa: CASSFPLAGSSYEQYF

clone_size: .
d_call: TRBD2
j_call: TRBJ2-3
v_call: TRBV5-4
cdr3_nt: TGTGCCAGCAGCTATTATCGACTAGCACAAAGCACAGATACGCAGTATTTT
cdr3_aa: CASSYYRLAQSTDTQYF

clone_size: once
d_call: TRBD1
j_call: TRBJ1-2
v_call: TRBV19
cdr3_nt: TGTGCCAGTAGTGTACAGGGGAACTATGGCTACACCTTC
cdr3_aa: CASSVQGNYGYTF

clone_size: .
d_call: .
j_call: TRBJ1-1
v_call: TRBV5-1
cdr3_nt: TGCGCCAGCAGCTCCCAGGGCGGGAACACTGAAGCTTTCTTT
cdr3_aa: CASSSQGGNTEAFF

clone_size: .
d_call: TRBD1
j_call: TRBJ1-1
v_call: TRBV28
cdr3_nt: TGTGCCAGCAGCACAGGGGGCTTGATTACTGAAGCTTTCTTT
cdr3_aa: CASSTGGLITEAFF

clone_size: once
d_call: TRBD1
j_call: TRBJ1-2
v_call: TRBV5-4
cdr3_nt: TGTGCCAGCAGTAGGGACAGGGCCTATGGCTACACCTTC
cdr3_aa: CASSRDRAYGYTF

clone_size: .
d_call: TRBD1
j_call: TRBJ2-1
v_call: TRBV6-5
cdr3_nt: TGTGCCAGCAGTTGGGGGACAGGGGTGACCTACAATGAGCAGTTCTTC
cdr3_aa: CASSWGTGVTYNEQFF

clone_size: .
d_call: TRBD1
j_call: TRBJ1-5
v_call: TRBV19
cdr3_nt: TGTGCCAGTAGTATAGATCTCGAAACAGGGGGGAAAATTCACAATCAGCCCCAGCATTTT
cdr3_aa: CASSIDLETGGKIHNQPQHF

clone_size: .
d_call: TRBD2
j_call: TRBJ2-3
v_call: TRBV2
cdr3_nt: TGTGCCAGCAGAGAGGGACTAGCGGGCACAGATACGCAGTATTTT
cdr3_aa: CASREGLAGTDTQYF

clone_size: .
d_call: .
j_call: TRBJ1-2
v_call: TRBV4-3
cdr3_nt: TGCGCCAGCAGCCTTCACCCCATCACAGGGAATGGCTACACCTTC
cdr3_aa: CASSLHPITGNGYTF

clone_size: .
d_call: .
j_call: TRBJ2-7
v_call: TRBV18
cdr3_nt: TGTGCCAGCTCACCAGAAACCGGCGAGCAGTACTTC
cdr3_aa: CASSPETGEQYF

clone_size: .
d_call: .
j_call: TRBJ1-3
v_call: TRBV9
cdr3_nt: TGTGCCAGCAGCGTAGCTACGACTACGGCGAACACCATATATTTT
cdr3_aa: CASSVATTTANTIYF

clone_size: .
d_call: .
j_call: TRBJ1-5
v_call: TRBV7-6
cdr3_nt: TGTGCCAGCAGCTTAGAGGCAGGGTGGAATCAGCCCCAGCATTTT
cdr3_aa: CASSLEAGWNQPQHF

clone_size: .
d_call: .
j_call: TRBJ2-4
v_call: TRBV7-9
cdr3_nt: TGTGCCAGCAGCTTAGCGTCCCATCGGGAGTACTTC
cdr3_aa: CASSLASHREYF

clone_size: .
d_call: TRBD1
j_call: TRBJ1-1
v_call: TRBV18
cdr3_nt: TGTGCCAGCTCACCAGGGACAGGGGTAATGAGTACTGAAGCTTTCTTT
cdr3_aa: CASSPGTGVMSTEAFF

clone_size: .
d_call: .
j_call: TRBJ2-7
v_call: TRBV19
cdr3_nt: TGTGCCAGTAGTCCAACTAGGTCCCTCGAGCAGTACTTC
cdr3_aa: CASSPTRSLEQYF

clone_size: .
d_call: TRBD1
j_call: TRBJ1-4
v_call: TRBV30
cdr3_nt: TGTGCCTGGAGCCGTCTGGACAGGCTTGCAACTAATGAAAAACTGTTTTTT
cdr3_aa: CAWSRLDRLATNEKLFF

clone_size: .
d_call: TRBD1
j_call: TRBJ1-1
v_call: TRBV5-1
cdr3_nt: TGCGCCAGCAGCAGCTCCGGGACAGGGAACACTGAAGCTTTCTTT
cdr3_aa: CASSSSGTGNTEAFF

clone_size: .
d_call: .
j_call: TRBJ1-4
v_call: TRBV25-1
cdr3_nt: TGTGCCAGCAGTGAGTCGGGGATTGCAACTAATGAAAAACTGTTTTTT
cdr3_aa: CASSESGIATNEKLFF

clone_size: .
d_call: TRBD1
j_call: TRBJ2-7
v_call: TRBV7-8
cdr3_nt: TGTGCCAGCAGCCCCGCGACAGGGGGCTCCTACGAGCAGTACTTC
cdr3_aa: CASSPATGGSYEQYF

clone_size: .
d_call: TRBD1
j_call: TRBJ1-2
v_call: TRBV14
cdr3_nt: TGTGCCAGCAGCCACGACAACAGGGGTGGCTACACCTTC
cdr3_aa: CASSHDNRGGYTF

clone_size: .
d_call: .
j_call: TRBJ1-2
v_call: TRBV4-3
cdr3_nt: TGCGCCAGCAGCCAAGATTTTCCAAGAGGTTATGGCTACACCTTC
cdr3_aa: CASSQDFPRGYGYTF

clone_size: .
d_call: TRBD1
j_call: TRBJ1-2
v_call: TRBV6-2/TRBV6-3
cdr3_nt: TGTGCCAGCAGTTACTCGTGGGACAGGCGAGGCTATGGCTACACCTTC
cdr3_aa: CASSYSWDRRGYGYTF

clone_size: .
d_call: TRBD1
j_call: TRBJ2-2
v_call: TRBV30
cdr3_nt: TGTGCCGGGTCACAGGGGGGCGCCGGGGAGCTGTTTTTT
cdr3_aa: CAGSQGGAGELFF

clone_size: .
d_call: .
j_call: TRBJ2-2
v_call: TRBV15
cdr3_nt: TGTGCCACCAGCAGCACAGGAAGGCCATACACCGGGGAGCTGTTTTTT
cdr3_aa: CATSSTGRPYTGELFF

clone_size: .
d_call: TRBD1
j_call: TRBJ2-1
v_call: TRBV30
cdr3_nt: TGTGCCTGGAGTAAAGACAGGGGGCTTAATGAGCAGTTCTTC
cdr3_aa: CAWSKDRGLNEQFF

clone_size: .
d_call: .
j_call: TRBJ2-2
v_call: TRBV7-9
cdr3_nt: TGTGCCAGCATCGTCAGTAGCCTAGTTGGGGAGCTGTTTTTT
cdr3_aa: CASIVSSLVGELFF

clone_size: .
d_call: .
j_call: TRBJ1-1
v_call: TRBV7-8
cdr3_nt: TGTGCCAGCAGCTTAGGTAGGAACACTGAAGCTTTCTTT
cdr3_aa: CASSLGRNTEAFF

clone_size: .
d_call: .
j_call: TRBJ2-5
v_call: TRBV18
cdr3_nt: TGTGCCAGCTCACCACTCTCAGGGGCAGAGACCCAGTACTTC
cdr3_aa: CASSPLSGAETQYF

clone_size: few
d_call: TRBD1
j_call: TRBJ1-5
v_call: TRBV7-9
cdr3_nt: TGTGCCAGCAGCCACACAGGGGTCACTCAGCCCCAGCATTTT
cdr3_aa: CASSHTGVTQPQHF

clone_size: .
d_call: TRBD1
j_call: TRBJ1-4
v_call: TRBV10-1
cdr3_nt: TGCGCCAGCAGTGAGTTTTGCCGGGACAGCCTAAGACGTAATGAAAAACTGTTTTTT
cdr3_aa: CASSEFCRDSLRRNEKLFF

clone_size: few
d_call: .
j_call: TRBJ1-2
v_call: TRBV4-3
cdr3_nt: TGCGCCAGCAGCCAAGATGGGGGGGGCGCAAGACGGGGCTACACCTTC
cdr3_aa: CASSQDGGGARRGYTF

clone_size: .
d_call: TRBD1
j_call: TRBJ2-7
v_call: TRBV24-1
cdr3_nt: TGTGCCACCAGTGATAGAGGCACCGGGACAGGGGCCTACGAGCAGTACTTC
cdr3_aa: CATSDRGTGTGAYEQYF

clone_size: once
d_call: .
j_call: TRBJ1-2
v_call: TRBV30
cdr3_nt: TGTGCCTGTTCGACAGGAGGCTATGGCTACACCTTC
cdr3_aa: CACSTGGYGYTF